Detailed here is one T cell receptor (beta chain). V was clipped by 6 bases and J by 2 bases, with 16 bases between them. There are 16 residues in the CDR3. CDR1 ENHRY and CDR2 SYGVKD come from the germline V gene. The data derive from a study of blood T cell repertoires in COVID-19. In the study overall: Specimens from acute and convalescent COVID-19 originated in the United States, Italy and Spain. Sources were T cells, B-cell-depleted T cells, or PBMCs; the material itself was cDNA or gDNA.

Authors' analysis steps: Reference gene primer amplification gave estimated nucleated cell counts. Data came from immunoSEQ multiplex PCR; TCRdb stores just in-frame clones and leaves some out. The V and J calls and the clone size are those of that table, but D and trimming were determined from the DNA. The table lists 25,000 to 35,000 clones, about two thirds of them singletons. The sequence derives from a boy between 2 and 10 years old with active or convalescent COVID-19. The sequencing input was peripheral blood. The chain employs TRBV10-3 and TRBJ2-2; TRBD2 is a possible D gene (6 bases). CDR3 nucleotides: TGTGCCATCAGGCCGGTCGGACTAACTAACACCGGGGAGCTGTTTTTT. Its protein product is CAIRPVGLTNTGELFF.